This T cell receptor beta chain was recorded in a study of somatic mutations in cytotoxic T cells in rheumatoid arthritis (dated by TCRdb to 2017 to 2019). Study-wide context: Patient peripheral blood (about 30 ml EDTA) was drawn right after diagnosis and before any treatment started. While receiving immunosuppressive therapy such as methotrexate, hydroxychloroquine and sulfasalazine, patients provided follow-up samples after diagnosis. Sorted V beta1+ cells also underwent TCRB sequencing, and some V beta antibody-stained T-cell populations were flow-sorted at nearly 100% purity on a FACSAria II or Sony SH800. To characterize clonality, the study used TCRB deep sequencing while asking whether somatic mutations are carried by expanded CD8+ T-cell clones in newly diagnosed, untreated rheumatoid arthritis. TCRB deep sequencing covered over 55 patients with rheumatoid arthritis along with around 20 healthy controls. Patients and controls did not essentially differ in median age, which was nearly identical between the groups. What the work shows at the level of the full study, not this receptor alone: Several identical CD8+ TCRB sequences were found in both blood and synovial fluid, and in 8 of 65 patients the largest CD8+ clone exceeded 20% of CD8+ cells. It was unknown which antigens the expanded CD8+ clones targeted, and their absence from virus-specific databases did not exclude viral specificity. CD8+ clonality increased with age in patients (Spearman r ≈ 0.49) but not in healthy controls. The slight underrepresentation of TRBV07 in patients was not corrected for multiple comparisons. There was no significant difference in CD8+ T-cell clonality between rheumatoid arthritis patients and age-matched healthy controls.

A note on this clone: Which antigen it targets is not known. Per-nucleotide qualities are absent, and no much larger clonotype sits a single base away.

Its CDR3 holds 16 amino acids, cysteine through phenylalanine. Only CDR3 DNA is held: 48 bases, read in frame from base 1. Genomic DNA underwent TCRB CDR3 sequencing using the immunoSEQ assay. Per the authors' processing: Published virus-specific TCRB sequences were compared with patient CD8+ clones larger than 1%, and only a few matches were found. Analyses were restricted to productive TCRB rearrangements. A clone was defined by a unique TCRB CDR3 sequence, and clonality was computed as a productive clonality index based on Shannon entropy. To calculate repertoire overlap between two samples, the template counts of each clone were considered relative to each sample's total templates. V-gene usage measured by flow cytometry correlated with TCRB sequencing V-gene usage, with a Spearman r of roughly 0.64. This is the immuneACCESS table as TCRdb keeps it, with only in-frame sequences that have V and J called. A part of the clones is gone; compared with another copy, unresolved V genes explain less than half, and the rest is unexplained. Clone size and the V and J calls come from that table; the DNA yielded D and trimming. The sample profile shows over 6,000 clones; 70% to 80% of them were found once. Jointly, the top ten make up approximately 30% of the sample.

Positive magnetic bead selection on an AutoMACS was used to isolate CD4+ and CD8+ cells, with flow cytometry used to check purity. After a first flow cytometry screen using a TCR V beta antibody panel, clonal expansions were characterized through TCRB deep sequencing of sorted CD8+ fractions. Peripheral blood mononuclear cells were isolated by Ficoll-Paque PLUS density gradient separation. DNA was extracted from CD4-enriched, CD8-enriched or PBMC samples with Nucleospin Tissue or Tissue XS kits and quantified with a Qubit 2.0 fluorometer. This TCR derives from a woman between 70 and 85 years old with rheumatoid arthritis. This receptor chain uses TRBV1 and TRBJ2-7; the D call of TRBD2 is as the table states it, not checked on the DNA. TRBV1 counts as a pseudogene. The specimen comprised CD8+ T cells sorted from blood, sampled at a follow-up visit. The CDR3 is CTSSRRKRDHSYEQYF. The nucleotide sequence reads as follows: TGCACCAGCAGCCGGCGCAAGCGGGACCACTCCTACGAGCAGTACTTC.